The 32 T cell receptor beta chains presented below share a single source sample, sequenced in a study of OX40 agonist ivuxolimab in advanced cancers. Only in-frame clones appear in the TCRdb table, and some are missing; sequencing was by immunoSEQ multiplex PCR. The sample records about 5,900 clones, roughly four fifths being singletons. The sample was CD4+ or CD8+ T cells sorted from blood, taken in a trial of the OX40 agonist ivuxolimab. Source of these receptors: an adult with an advanced solid tumor such as melanoma, head and neck, liver or kidney cancer.

The V gene is TRBV5-1, the J gene TRBJ2-7; D gene unclear. This CDR3 is 13 amino acids long. Trimming cost V 0 bases and J 0 bases, with 4 bases left between them. Germline CDR1 is SGHRS and CDR2 is YFSETQ. The CDR3 DNA reads TGCGCCAGCAGCTTGGGAATCTCCTACGAGCAGTACTTC. It is translated as CASSLGISYEQYF.

The sample holds a few counts of this clone. The rearrangement joins TRBV7-9 to TRBJ2-7, with 8 positions matching TRBD2. V was clipped by 2 bases and J by 5 bases; unmatched bases: 11. This CDR3 comprises 16 residues. Germline CDR1 SEHNR, CDR2 FQNEAQ (reference sequence). The CDR3 DNA sequence: TGTGCCAGCAGCTTAAGGGGGAGCGGGAGCCCGGACGAGCAGTACTTC. Protein sequence: CASSLRGSGSPDEQYF.

The chain couples TRBV9 to TRBJ2-7; tentatively, D is TRBD1 (6 bases). The CDR3 is 14 residues long. CDR1 and CDR2 (germline): SGDLS, YYNGEE. V was trimmed by 4 bases and J by 0 bases, leaving 11 bases between them. CDR3 coding DNA: TGTGCCAGCAGCTCAGCGGACAGCTCCTACGAGCAGTACTTC. Amino acid sequence: CASSSADSSYEQYF.

The sample holds a few counts of this clone. This sequence joins TRBV13 and TRBJ2-7, with D unresolved. This CDR3 has 12 residues. V lost 5 bases, J lost 5 bases, and 10 bases lay in between. Germline loops: CDR1 PRHDT, CDR2 FYEKMQ (reference sequence). The CDR3 spells CASSKEHNEQYF. In DNA form, the CDR3 reads TGTGCCAGCAGCAAAGAACATAACGAGCAGTACTTC.

The chain is built from TRBV18 and TRBJ1-1, with a tentative D call TRBD1 (5 bases). This CDR3 region has 14 residues. CDR1 and CDR2 from the germline V gene are KGHSH and LQKENI. Trimming took 6 bases from V and 0 from J, leaving 11 bases between them. In DNA, the CDR3 is TGTGCCAGCTCCGGGACCTACATGAACACTGAAGCTTTCTTT. This translates into CASSGTYMNTEAFF.

The table lists this clone with a few counts. The chain is built from TRBV28 and TRBJ1-1; TRBD1 matches at 10 bases. The germline gives CDR1 MDHEN, CDR2 SYDVKM. This CDR3 is 13 amino acids long. The J segment lost 7 bases and the V segment lost 5 bases, leaving 4 bases of the junction unmatched. This CDR3 is CASSPGQGLEAFF. In DNA, the CDR3 is TGTGCCAGCAGTCCGGGACAGGGGCTTGAAGCTTTCTTT.

The V and J genes are TRBV7-6 and TRBJ2-5; no clear D gene. CDR1 is SGHVS and CDR2 is FNYEAQ in the germline V gene. V was pared by 5 bases and J by 5 bases, with 12 bases between. This CDR3 is built from 13 residues. CDR3 in DNA: TGTGCCAGCAGCGCGGACGTGATGGAGACCCAGTACTTC. Translation gives CASSADVMETQYF. Full variable domain (missing parts from reference TRBV7-6 and TRBJ2-5): GAGVSQSPRYKVTKRGQDVALRCDPISGHVSLYWYRQALGQGPEFLTYFNYEAQQDKSGLPNDRFSAERPEGSISTLTIQRTEQRDSAMYRCASSADVMETQYFGPGTRLLVL.

The CDR3 nucleotides read TGTGCCAGCAGCGGGACAGGGGGCTGGAATGAGCAGTTCTTC. Its translation: CASSGTGGWNEQFF. V gene TRBV7-7 combines with J gene TRBJ2-1; 12 nucleotides line up with TRBD1. V lost 5 bases and J lost 7; bases outside the gene matches: 3. Germline CDR1 SSHAT, CDR2 FNYEAQ (reference sequence). The length of the CDR3 is 14 residues.

The rearrangement links TRBV30 to TRBJ1-1, with D uncertain. The CDR3 totals 13 residues. CDR1 and CDR2 from the germline V gene are GTSNPN and SVGIG (reference sequence). The V gene lost 0 bases and the J gene lost 1 base, with 6 bases spanning the gap. The CDR3 DNA sequence: TGTGCCTGGAGTGTCATGGAGAACACTGAAGCTTTCTTT. Translated, it gives CAWSVMENTEAFF. Using reference TRBV30 and TRBJ1-1 for the parts outside the CDR3, the full variable domain is SQTIHQWPATLVQPVGSPLSLECTVEGTSNPNLYWYRQAAGRGLQLLFYSVGIGQISSEVPQNLSASRPQDRQFILSSKKLLLSDSGFYLCAWSVMENTEAFFGQGTRLTVV.

The rearrangement joins TRBV19 to TRBJ1-2; D not certain. Per germline, CDR1 LNHDA and CDR2 SQIVND (reference sequence). There are 14 residues in the CDR3. Trimming left V 4 bases short and J 0 bases short, with 9 bases between. CDR3 amino acids: CASSTRGANYGYTF. The CDR3 nucleotides are TGTGCCAGTAGTACCCGGGGAGCTAACTATGGCTACACCTTC.

In this sample, this clone turned up a few times. This rearrangement joins TRBV6-1 to TRBJ1-2; possible D gene TRBD1, 6 bases. Germline values: CDR1 MNHNS, CDR2 SASEGT. V dropped 1 base and J dropped 1 base, with 13 bases sitting between them. The CDR3 covers 16 residues. CDR3 in amino acids: CASSEGAGAHNYGYTF. Here the CDR3 DNA reads TGTGCCAGCAGTGAAGGCGCAGGGGCCCATAACTATGGCTACACCTTC.

The rearrangement links TRBV27 to TRBJ2-7; D is possibly TRBD1 (5 bases). CDR3 length equals 14 residues. Trimming stripped 2 bases from V and 5 bases from J, with 13 bases between. Germline V gene lookup returns CDR1 MNHEY and CDR2 SMNVEV (reference sequence). The CDR3 bases are TGTGCCAGCAGTTTAAGGGCAGGGCTTGACGAGCAGTACTTC. This gives the protein CASSLRAGLDEQYF.

The chain recombines TRBV27 with TRBJ2-7; TRBD2 aligns across 9 bases. There are 16 residues in the CDR3. Per germline, CDR1 MNHEY and CDR2 SMNVEV (reference sequence). The ends lost 6 bases at V and 4 bases at J; junction bases unmatched: 13. This chain's CDR3 is CASSTNAGGRGYEQYF. In nucleotides, the CDR3 is TGTGCCAGCAGCACTAACGCGGGGGGGCGGGGGTACGAGCAGTACTTC.

The V gene is TRBV9, the J gene TRBJ1-5; tentative D call: TRBD1 (5 bases). V was shortened by 4 bases and J by 3 bases, with 11 bases between the two germline ends. Germline values: CDR1 SGDLS, CDR2 YYNGEE. The CDR3 covers 14 residues. DNA of the CDR3: TGTGCCAGCAGCCCCGGGGGGGACAATCAGCCCCAGCATTTT. This encodes CASSPGGDNQPQHF.

The V call is TRBV27, the J call TRBJ2-2; D gene uncertain. The CDR3 is made up of 12 amino acids. Trimming took 5 bases from V and 7 from J, leaving 8 bases between them. Germline values: CDR1 MNHEY, CDR2 SMNVEV (reference sequence). CDR3 region: CASSPSIGELFF. CDR3 coding DNA: TGTGCCAGCAGTCCCTCCATCGGGGAGCTGTTTTTT.

The CDR3 coding sequence is TGTGCCAGCAGCCCTCGGACAGACTACGAGCAGTACTTC. As protein: CASSPRTDYEQYF. This chain connects TRBV14 to TRBJ2-5, with D maybe TRBD1 (6 bases). The J call is in doubt because the DNA end fits TRBJ2-7 better. This CDR3 spans 13 amino acids. The germline gives CDR1 SGHDN, CDR2 FVKESK.

This sequence joins TRBV13 and TRBJ1-1; D uncertain. Germline V gene data show CDR1 as PRHDT and CDR2 as FYEKMQ (reference sequence). The CDR3 contains 15 residues. V lost 5 bases and J lost 1, with 14 bases in between. This CDR3 reads CASSIRGTPNTEAFF. The CDR3 DNA follows: TGTGCCAGCAGCATCCGGGGAACACCGAACACTGAAGCTTTCTTT.

This clone has only a few counts. The chain links TRBV12-5 to TRBJ2-2; the D is unclear. Trimming stripped 5 bases from V and 10 bases from J, with 8 bases between. The length of the CDR3 is 11 residues. Looked up from germline, CDR1 is LGHNT and CDR2 is FRNRAP. The CDR3 reads CASGGPAELFF. The CDR3, as DNA: TGTGCTAGTGGTGGCCCAGCGGAGCTGTTTTTT.

V and J are TRBV27 and TRBJ1-2; TRBD1 might be the D (5 bases). Germline V gene data show CDR1 as MNHEY and CDR2 as SMNVEV (reference sequence). V was pared by 8 bases and J by 8 bases, with 21 bases between. The CDR3 has 14 residues. CDR3 bases: TGTGCCAGCGGTATTCGGGGCGGGGCGAAAGGCTACACCTTC. This encodes CASGIRGGAKGYTF.

J is TRBJ1-1 and V is TRBV6-5; unclear D gene. With 2 bases removed from V and 1 base from J, the gap between germline ends came to 8 bases. CDR1 is MNHEY and CDR2 is SVGAGI in the germline V gene. The CDR3 length is 14 residues. The CDR3 spells CASSYRQENTEAFF. The CDR3 DNA sequence: TGTGCCAGCAGTTACCGGCAGGAGAACACTGAAGCTTTCTTT.

The chain couples TRBV9 to TRBJ2-5; D is uncertain. The germline V gene encodes CDR1 SGDLS and CDR2 YYNGEE. The length of the CDR3 is 13 residues. V shed 0 bases and J shed 1 base, with 4 bases lying between them. Here the CDR3 reads CASSVDSQETQYF. The CDR3 DNA reads as TGTGCCAGCAGCGTAGATAGCCAAGAGACCCAGTACTTC.

In DNA, the CDR3 is TGTGCCAGCAGCCTGAATAGAGAGACCCAGTACTTC. This sequence encodes CASSLNRETQYF. This chain uses TRBV28 with TRBJ2-5; D is unclear. With 6 bases removed from V and 4 bases from J, the gap between germline ends came to 9 bases. The CDR3 contains 12 residues. Germline lookup yields CDR1 MDHEN and CDR2 SYDVKM.

The chain joins TRBV27 to TRBJ1-6, with 9 bases identical to TRBD1. The CDR3 is made up of 15 amino acids. V was clipped by 3 bases and J by 8 bases; unmatched bases: 5. The germline V gene has CDR1 MNHEY and CDR2 SMNVEV (reference sequence). In nucleotides, the CDR3 is TGTGCCAGCAGTTTTGGGACAGGGAAGCATTCACCCCTCCACTTT. It yields the protein CASSFGTGKHSPLHF.

This rearrangement joins TRBV27 to TRBJ1-1; TRBD1 is a possible D gene (5 bases). This CDR3 spans 15 amino acids. Trimming pared 5 bases from V and 3 bases from J, leaving 16 bases between. Germline CDR1 and CDR2: MNHEY and SMNVEV (reference sequence). CDR3 nucleotides: TGTGCCAGCAGTCCCCGGGGAGGAGGGGACACTGAAGCTTTCTTT. Its translation is CASSPRGGGDTEAFF.

The chain links TRBV5-1 to TRBJ1-4; 7 bases fit TRBD1. With 0 bases clipped from V and 0 bases from J, the junction kept 5 bases outside the gene matches. The CDR3 has 17 amino acids. Germline CDR1 reads SGHRS; CDR2 reads YFSETQ. The DNA for the CDR3 is TGCGCCAGCAGCTTGGTCGGACAGGACCCAACTAATGAAAAACTGTTTTTT. As protein: CASSLVGQDPTNEKLFF.

This clone was detected only once. The chain employs TRBV19 and TRBJ2-6, with 8 bases lining up with TRBD1. The CDR3 sequence is 17 residues long. J gave up 0 bases and V 6 bases, and 7 bases lay outside the gene matches. The germline gives CDR1 LNHDA, CDR2 SQIVND (reference sequence). The CDR3 region is CASSPTGVSSGANVLTF. DNA of the CDR3: TGTGCCAGTAGCCCGACAGGGGTGAGCTCTGGGGCCAACGTCCTGACTTTC.

Comment on this clone: Germline and junction disagree at one end, which may indicate a read error. The chain recombines TRBV6-6 with TRBJ2-1, with D unclear. Germline V gives CDR1 MNHNY, CDR2 SVGAGI (reference sequence). This CDR3 region has 14 residues. The CDR3 region is CAGSYSVDGNEQFF. The CDR3 DNA reads TGTGCCGGCAGTTACTCGGTTGACGGCAATGAGCAGTTCTTC.

This CDR3 reads CASSPLTTNEKLFF. For the CDR3, the DNA is TGCGCCAGCAGCCCCCTTACAACTAATGAAAAACTGTTTTTT. V and J are TRBV4-1 and TRBJ1-4; D gene unclear. The CDR3 spans 14 residues. V was pared by 4 bases and J by 0 bases, with 6 bases between. The V gene's germline CDR1 is MGHRA and CDR2 YSYEKL.

The chain is built from TRBV5-5 and TRBJ1-1; weak D call: TRBD1 (6 bases). The CDR3 extends over 14 amino acids. Germline V lookup: CDR1 SGHKS, CDR2 YYEKEE (reference sequence). V dropped 4 bases and J dropped 3 bases, with 13 bases sitting between them. The CDR3 reads CASSLQTGYTEAFF. The CDR3 bases are TGTGCCAGCAGCCTTCAGACAGGCTACACTGAAGCTTTCTTT. Supplemented by reference TRBV5-5 and TRBJ1-1, the full variable domain reads DAGVTQSPTHLIKTRGQQVTLRCSPISGHKSVSWYQQVLGQGPQFIFQYYEKEERGRGNFPDRFSARQFPNYSSELNVNALLLGDSALYLCASSLQTGYTEAFFGQGTRLTVV.

The chain joins TRBV7-9 to TRBJ2-5; either TRBD1 or TRBD2 may supply D (5 bases each). CDR3 length: 14 residues. Trimming took 5 bases from V and 5 from J, leaving 15 bases between them. Germline assignment: CDR1 SEHNR and CDR2 FQNEAQ (reference sequence). The CDR3 DNA is TGTGCCAGCAGCATCGGGACGAATGCTGAGACCCAGTACTTC. Encoded protein: CASSIGTNAETQYF.

This clone was observed a single time. The chain couples TRBV30 to TRBJ1-6; 8 bases align to TRBD1. This CDR3 contains 16 residues. The V gene's germline CDR1 is GTSNPN and CDR2 SVGIG (reference sequence). The V gene end was trimmed by 1 base and the J gene end by 9 bases; junction bases not matched to a gene: 11. CDR3 protein: CAWSEQGVFGSSPLHF. The CDR3 DNA reads as TGTGCCTGGAGTGAACAGGGGGTCTTCGGTAGTTCACCCCTCCACTTT. The full variable domain, in which reference TRBV30 and TRBJ1-6 provide the parts outside the CDR3, is SQTIHQWPATLVQPVGSPLSLECTVEGTSNPNLYWYRQAAGRGLQLLFYSVGIGQISSEVPQNLSASRPQDRQFILSSKKLLLSDSGFYLCAWSEQGVFGSSPLHFGNGTRLTVT.

The rearrangement joins TRBV19 to TRBJ1-3; D is unresolved. This CDR3 is built from 15 residues. The germline V and J ends were trimmed by 3 bases and 2 bases, with 11 bases remaining between them. The V gene's germline CDR1 is LNHDA and CDR2 SQIVND (reference sequence). The CDR3: CASSIPGGPGNTIYF. The CDR3 DNA is TGTGCCAGTAGTATTCCCGGAGGCCCTGGAAACACCATATATTTT. The full variable domain, its missing parts supplied by reference TRBV19 and TRBJ1-3, is DGGITQSPKYLFRKEGQNVTLSCEQNLNHDAMYWYRQDPGQGLRLIYYSQIVNDFQKGDIAEGYSVSREKKESFPLTVTSAQKNPTAFYLCASSIPGGPGNTIYFGEGSWLTVV.